Shown below are 17 T cell receptor beta chains from a single sample sequenced in a study of T cells expressing NK-cell markers. TCRdb re-called the 5' RACE reads and shows each CDR3 protein once, DNA omitted. The sample has more than 400,000 distinct CDR3 sequences; the top ten hold under 7.5%. Sequenced input: blood T cells: a sorted CD56 or NKG2C T cell subset, CD4+ or CD8+ T cells, or bulk PBMC T cells (not recorded which). The receptors stem from a woman between 18 and 70 years old in good health.

The chain recombines TRBV20-1 with TRBJ2-6. The germline CDR1 and CDR2 sequences are DFQATT and SNEGSKA (reference sequence). CDR3 length equals 14 residues. The CDR3 sequence: CSARFRSGANVLTF.

This chain joins TRBV10-3 and TRBJ2-2. The V gene's germline CDR1 is ENHRY and CDR2 SYGVKD. The CDR3 runs 13 residues. The CDR3 sequence: CAIRLDTKGELFF.

This chain connects TRBV7-3 to TRBJ2-3; TCRdb gives TRBD1 as the D gene, but with no DNA this cannot be confirmed. CDR1 is SGHTA, CDR2 FQGTGA, per germline. CDR3 length equals 16 residues. CDR3 sequence: CASSMTGPVGTDTQYF. Using reference TRBV7-3 and TRBJ2-3 for the parts outside the CDR3, the full variable domain is GAGVSQTPSNKVTEKGKYVELRCDPISGHTALYWYRQSLGQGPEFLIYFQGTGAADDSGLPNDRFFAVRPEGSVSTLKIQRTERGDSAVYLCASSMTGPVGTDTQYFGPGTRLTVL.

V is TRBV2 and J is TRBJ2-3; TCRdb outputs TRBD2, but without DNA this stays unchecked. The CDR3 length is 13 residues. Germline V lookup: CDR1 SNHLY, CDR2 FYNNEI. CDR3 amino acids: CASRGLAGVTQYF.

The CDR3 is CASSPEAGGSTDTQYF. The rearrangement joins TRBV3-1 to TRBJ2-3; TCRdb names TRBD1, which stays unverified in the absence of DNA. The length of the CDR3 is 16 residues. CDR1 LGHDT and CDR2 YNNKEL come from the germline V gene (reference sequence).

The chain carries TRBV18 and TRBJ2-1; TCRdb designates TRBD2, a call that cannot be tested without DNA. Germline V gene lookup returns CDR1 KGHSH and CDR2 LQKENI. This CDR3 spans 18 amino acids. The CDR3 sequence: CASSLGVRGDPNNNEQFF. Full variable domain (rest looked up from reference TRBV18 and TRBJ2-1): NAGVMQNPRHLVRRRGQEARLRCSPMKGHSHVYWYRQLPEEGLKFMVYLQKENIIDESGMPKERFSAEFPKEGPSILRIQQVVRGDSAAYFCASSLGVRGDPNNNEQFFGPGTRLTVL.

The chain combines TRBV5-1 with TRBJ2-1. The germline CDR1 and CDR2 sequences are SGHRS and YFSETQ. CDR3 size: 15 residues. Here the CDR3 reads CASSPDLRSYNEQFF.

This rearrangement joins TRBV4-3 to TRBJ2-5; absent DNA, TCRdb's TRBD2 call cannot be checked. Per germline, CDR1 LGHNA and CDR2 YSLEER. The CDR3 is 15 residues long. The CDR3 loop reads CASSQEPDFGETQYF.

The rearrangement links TRBV20-1 to TRBJ2-5. There are 17 residues in the CDR3. The germline V gene encodes CDR1 DFQATT and CDR2 SNEGSKA (reference sequence). This CDR3 reads CSARARLFGAPQETQYF.

The chain links TRBV27 to TRBJ1-1. This CDR3 region has 14 residues. Germline CDR1 reads MNHEY; CDR2 reads SMNVEV (reference sequence). The CDR3 spells CASSPRPLSTEAFF.

CDR3 region: CASSRYRRSYNEQFF. The V and J genes are TRBV4-3 and TRBJ2-1. The CDR3 contains 15 residues. CDR1 and CDR2 from the germline V gene are LGHNA and YSLEER.

The chain uses TRBV19 and TRBJ2-7. This CDR3 has 14 residues. The germline V gene encodes CDR1 LNHDA and CDR2 SQIVND (reference sequence). CDR3 amino acids: CASSRTTSSYEQYF.

The chain couples TRBV21-1 to TRBJ2-5; the TCRdb D gene call, TRBD2, has no DNA to confirm it. TRBV21-1 is an annotated pseudogene. This CDR3 region has 14 residues. This CDR3 is CASSLLTRGETQYF.

The rearrangement links TRBV7-9 to TRBJ1-2; TCRdb names TRBD1, which stays unverified in the absence of DNA. The CDR3 is 13 amino acids. Germline V gene lookup returns CDR1 SEHNR and CDR2 FQNEAQ (reference sequence). The CDR3 protein is CASSFTTDYGYTF.

This sequence joins TRBV6-5 and TRBJ2-3; the D call of TRBD2 rests on TCRdb alone, since no DNA is present to check it. Germline CDR1 reads MNHEY; CDR2 reads SVGAGI. The CDR3 spans 16 residues. The CDR3 reads CASSYSTEGLGDTQYF.

The chain carries TRBV7-9 and TRBJ2-5; as DNA is missing, the TRBD2 call by TCRdb cannot be tested. CDR3 length: 16 amino acids. Germline V gene lookup returns CDR1 SEHNR and CDR2 FQNEAQ (reference sequence). CDR3 amino acids: CASSLPGSLGSETQYF.

The chain is built from TRBV20-1 and TRBJ1-5; TCRdb designates TRBD1, a call that cannot be tested without DNA. The CDR3 sequence is 15 residues long. CDR1 DFQATT and CDR2 SNEGSKA come from the germline V gene (reference sequence). The CDR3 spells CSAIPSRDGNQPQHF.